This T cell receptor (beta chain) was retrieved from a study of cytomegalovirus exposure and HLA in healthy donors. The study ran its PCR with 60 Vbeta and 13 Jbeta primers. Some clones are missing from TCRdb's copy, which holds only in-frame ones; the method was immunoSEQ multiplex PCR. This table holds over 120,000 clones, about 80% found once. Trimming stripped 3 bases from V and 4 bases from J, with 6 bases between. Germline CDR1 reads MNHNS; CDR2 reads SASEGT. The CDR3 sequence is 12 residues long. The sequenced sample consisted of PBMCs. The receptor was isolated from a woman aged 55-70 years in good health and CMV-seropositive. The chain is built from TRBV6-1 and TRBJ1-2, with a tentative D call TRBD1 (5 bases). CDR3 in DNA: TGTGCCAGCAGTGACAGGGTCTATGGCTACACCTTC. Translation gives CASSDRVYGYTF.